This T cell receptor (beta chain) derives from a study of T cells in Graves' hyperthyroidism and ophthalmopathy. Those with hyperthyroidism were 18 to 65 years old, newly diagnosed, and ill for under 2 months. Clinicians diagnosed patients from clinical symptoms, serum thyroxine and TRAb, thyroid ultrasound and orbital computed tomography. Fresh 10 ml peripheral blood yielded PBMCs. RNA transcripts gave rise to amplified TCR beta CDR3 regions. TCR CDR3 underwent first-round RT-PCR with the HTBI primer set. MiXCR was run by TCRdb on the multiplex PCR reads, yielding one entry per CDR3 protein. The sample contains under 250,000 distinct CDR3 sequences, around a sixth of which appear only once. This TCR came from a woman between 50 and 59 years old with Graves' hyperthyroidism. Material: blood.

CDR3 amino acids: CASSRGGYGMEETQYF. In nucleotides, the CDR3 is TGTGCCAGCAGCCGGGGGGGGTATGGAATGGAAGAGACCCAGTACTTC. V is TRBV7-9 and J is TRBJ2-5, with TRBD2 identical over 8 bases. The CDR3 extends over 16 amino acids. J was trimmed by 3 bases and V by 5 bases; bases with no gene match: 11. The germline gives CDR1 SEHNR, CDR2 FQNEAQ (reference sequence). Drawing the rest from reference TRBV7-9 and TRBJ2-5, the complete variable domain is DTGVSQNPRHKITKRGQNVTFRCDPISEHNRLYWYRQTLGQGPEFLTYFQNEAQLEKSRLLSDRFSAERPKGSFSTLEIQRTEQGDSAMYLCASSRGGYGMEETQYFGPGTRLLVL.